This TCR beta chain appears in the sequencing data of a study of blood T cell repertoires in COVID-19. This table comes from immunoSEQ multiplex PCR, and its TCRdb copy is limited to in-frame clones, with some not included. Found here are approximately 270,000 clones, more than 75% of them singletons; the top ten hold about 1.7%. Clinical histories supplied by participants themselves formed the basis of cohort assignment. The V gene end was trimmed by 3 bases and the J gene end by 0 bases; junction bases not matched to a gene: 4. The CDR3 consists of 15 residues. Germline lookup yields CDR1 MGHRA and CDR2 YSYEKL. This clone turned up a few times.

The sequenced material came from PBMCs or T cells enriched from blood (not recorded which). This clonotype originated in a man aged 40-55 years who had recovered from COVID-19. This sequence joins TRBV4-1 and TRBJ1-1; TRBD1 matches at 7 bases. The CDR3 DNA reads as TGCGCCAGCAGCCATGGAGACAGGGTGAACACTGAAGCTTTCTTT. This translates into CASSHGDRVNTEAFF.